A selection of T cell receptor beta chains follows, all from one sample in a study of T cells after yellow fever vaccination. TCRdb reprocessed the 5' RACE reads with MiXCR, giving one entry per CDR3 protein. The data hold some 200,000 distinct CDR3 sequences, with approximately 10% observed a single time. The material sequenced was CD8+ T cells sorted from PBMCs, taken 15 days after the yellow fever booster vaccination. The receptors come from a man younger than 35 who received the YFV17D yellow fever vaccine. The CDR3 runs from the conserved cysteine through the conserved F or W. Fields, in order: D gene, J gene, clone size, V gene, CDR3 protein, CDR3 DNA. The D gene is left open where the match is weak. The size entry is marked missing in some rows and otherwise reads once, few, many or a size class.

>NA|TRBJ2-5|few|TRBV11-2
CASSPPTARLSQETQYF
TGTGCCAGCAGTCCACCGACGGCCAGGTTAAGCCAAGAGACCCAGTACTTC
>NA|TRBJ2-2|NA|TRBV6-6
CASSYSEGYTGELFF
TGTGCCAGCAGTTACTCGGAAGGTTACACCGGGGAGCTGTTTTTT
>TRBD1|TRBJ1-1|NA|TRBV29-1
CSGLTGELDTEAFF
TGCAGCGGCCTGACAGGGGAGTTGGACACTGAAGCTTTCTTT
>NA|TRBJ1-5|NA|TRBV28
CASSLGGTTLNQPQHF
TGTGCCAGCAGTTTAGGCGGCACAACCCTCAATCAGCCCCAGCATTTT
>NA|TRBJ1-6|few|TRBV7-6
CASSLGVRVSPLHF
TGTGCCAGCAGCTTGGGAGTTAGGGTTTCACCCCTCCACTTT
>NA|TRBJ1-2|once|TRBV19
CASRSTGFQTNGYTF
TGTGCCAGCCGTTCTACAGGGTTTCAAACTAATGGCTACACCTTC
>NA|TRBJ1-5|NA|TRBV21-1
CASSKRLDHSNQPQHF
TGTGCCAGCAGCAAACGGTTGGACCATAGCAATCAGCCCCAGCATTTT
>TRBD2|TRBJ2-1|NA|TRBV12-3/TRBV12-4
CASSPKVSGGPNEQFF
TGTGCCAGCAGCCCGAAGGTGAGCGGGGGCCCGAATGAGCAGTTCTTC
>NA|TRBJ1-2|few|TRBV2
CASIDRGHLNYGYTF
TGTGCCAGCATCGACCGGGGACACCTAAACTATGGCTACACCTTC
>NA|TRBJ1-5|NA|TRBV4-3
CASSVGRGAQPQHF
TGCGCCAGCAGCGTGGGGCGGGGGGCTCAGCCCCAGCATTTT
>NA|TRBJ1-1|NA|TRBV27
CASSLRVAGEAFF
TGTGCCAGCAGTTTAAGGGTGGCAGGGGAAGCTTTCTTT
>TRBD2|TRBJ2-5|NA|TRBV7-8
CASSLAGPRRGGGRETQYF
TGTGCCAGCAGCTTAGCCGGACCTCGCCGGGGCGGGGGAAGGGAGACCCAGTACTTC
>TRBD2|TRBJ2-3|few|TRBV4-1
CASSQEPSGGATDTQYF
TGCGCCAGCAGCCAAGAGCCTAGCGGGGGGGCCACAGATACGCAGTATTTT
>TRBD2|TRBJ2-7|many|TRBV4-1
CASSQGAGGSLYEQYF
TGCGCCAGCAGCCAAGGGGCGGGGGGGTCTCTCTACGAGCAGTACTTC
>NA|TRBJ1-2|few|TRBV3-1
CASSQEGTYYGYTF
TGTGCCAGCAGCCAAGAGGGGACCTACTATGGCTACACCTTC
>TRBD1|TRBJ1-3|NA|TRBV6-6
CASGNRGSSGNTIYF
TGTGCCAGCGGTAACAGGGGAAGCTCTGGAAACACCATATATTTT
>NA|TRBJ2-1|few|TRBV11-2
CASSLEGIWGSSYNEQFF
TGTGCCAGCAGCTTAGAGGGGATTTGGGGGAGCTCCTACAATGAGCAGTTCTTC
>NA|TRBJ1-2|few|TRBV4-1
CASSQSLGHSDGYTF
TGCGCCAGCAGCCAATCCCTCGGACACTCCGATGGCTACACCTTC
>TRBD1|TRBJ1-1|NA|TRBV4-2
CASSQATTGQRTEAFF
TGTGCCAGCAGCCAAGCGACGACAGGGCAGCGCACTGAAGCTTTCTTT
>NA|TRBJ2-7|NA|TRBV12-3/TRBV12-4
CASTPDLYEQYF
TGTGCCAGCACTCCAGACCTTTACGAGCAGTACTTC
>NA|TRBJ2-2|NA|TRBV13
CASSTPGVTGELFF
TGTGCCAGCAGCACCCCAGGGGTCACCGGGGAGCTGTTTTTT
>NA|TRBJ2-5|many|TRBV12-3/TRBV12-4
CASSFRGTQETQYF
TGTGCCAGCAGTTTCCGGGGGACCCAAGAGACCCAGTACTTC
>TRBD2|TRBJ2-3|NA|TRBV4-2
CASSQVTGGTTDTQYF
TGTGCCAGCAGCCAAGTAACGGGGGGGACCACAGATACGCAGTATTTT
>TRBD2|TRBJ2-1|few|TRBV10-2
CASAEGLAYNEQFF
TGCGCCAGCGCTGAGGGACTAGCATACAATGAGCAGTTCTTC
>NA|TRBJ1-4|NA|TRBV5-1
CASSGSPEKLFF
TGCGCCAGCAGCGGCAGCCCTGAAAAACTGTTTTTT
>TRBD1|TRBJ1-5|few|TRBV6-5
CASSYSNRGQPQHF
TGTGCCAGCAGTTACTCGAACAGGGGTCAGCCCCAGCATTTT